A single sample gave rise to the 22 T cell receptor beta chains below, sequenced in a study of control samples from healthy donors and cancer patients (TCRdb year 2020). The method was the immunoSEQ multiplex PCR assay. TCRdb re-hosts the immuneACCESS table, in-frame sequences only. Its copies lack some clones; in the studies checked, an unresolved V gene accounts for under half of them, and the cause for the rest is not known. The sample table holds approximately 50,000 clones, of which approximately 95% were seen once. The top ten clonotypes cover 2.4% of the sample. The sample taken for sequencing was blood. These TCRs come from a man aged 25 to 40 in good health.

The genes are TRBV30 and TRBJ2-1; D perhaps matches TRBD1 (6 bases). There are 10 residues in the CDR3. From germline, CDR1 is GTSNPN and CDR2 SVGIG (reference sequence). Trimming took off 5 bases at V and 10 bases at J, with 9 bases between the two ends. The CDR3 DNA reads as TGTGCCTGGGGTCAGGGGGAGCAGTTCTTC. It specifies CAWGQGEQFF.

J is TRBJ2-7 and V is TRBV5-5; D is ambiguous. The CDR3 runs 14 residues. Looked up from germline, CDR1 is SGHKS and CDR2 is YYEKEE (reference sequence). With 0 bases removed from V and 1 base from J, the gap between germline ends came to 8 bases. CDR3 region: CASSLVGRSYEQYF. For the CDR3, the DNA is TGTGCCAGCAGCTTGGTTGGCAGATCCTACGAGCAGTACTTC.

This sequence joins TRBV3-1 (or the pseudogene TRBV3-2) and TRBJ1-1; 9 positions agree with TRBD1. The CDR3 runs to 16 residues. The ends lost 4 bases at V and 0 bases at J; junction bases unmatched: 6. Germline V lookup: CDR1 LGHDT, CDR2 YNNKEL (reference sequence). Here the CDR3 reads CASSPGTGLLNTEAFF. The CDR3 nucleotides are TGTGCCAGCAGCCCCGGGACAGGGCTCTTGAACACTGAAGCTTTCTTT.

This CDR3 is CASSLRSAGELFF. CDR3 nucleotide sequence: TGTGCCAGCAGCTTAAGAAGTGCCGGGGAGCTGTTTTTT. This chain connects TRBV11-2 to TRBJ2-2, with no clear D. The V gene's germline CDR1 is SGHAT and CDR2 FQNNGV. V lost 2 bases and J lost 6, with 7 bases in between. The CDR3 consists of 13 residues.

V is TRBV6-2 or TRBV6-3 and J is TRBJ2-7, with 10 bases fitting TRBD2. Germline V CDR1 and CDR2: MNHEY, SVGEGT. The CDR3 consists of 17 residues. With V trimmed by 2 bases and J by 2 bases, 9 bases remained unmatched. CDR3 in amino acids: CASSYAGSGRATYEQYF. DNA for the CDR3: TGTGCCAGCAGTTACGCTGGGAGCGGGAGGGCCACCTACGAGCAGTACTTC.

The chain has TRBV7-9 and TRBJ2-3; TRBD1 is a possible D gene (5 bases). The CDR3 is 15 amino acids. Deletions cut 9 bases from V and 2 bases from J, with 18 bases between. Germline values: CDR1 SEHNR, CDR2 FQNEAQ (reference sequence). CDR3 nucleotides: TGTGCCAGTGATCTCCTAGGACAAACCACAGATACGCAGTATTTT. Amino acids: CASDLLGQTTDTQYF.

This sequence joins TRBV6-1 and TRBJ2-3; D is unresolved. V lost 0 bases, J lost 3 bases, and 13 bases lay in between. The V gene's germline CDR1 is MNHNS and CDR2 SASEGT. The length of the CDR3 is 16 residues. In DNA form, the CDR3 reads TGTGCCAGCAGTGAAGCGGGTAGGGAATGGACAGATACGCAGTATTTT. Translating it yields CASSEAGREWTDTQYF.

The V gene is TRBV27, the J gene TRBJ1-6; 7 bases map to TRBD1. After removal of 3 bases from V and 2 bases from J, the junction contained 4 bases not matched to a gene. The CDR3 runs 16 residues. From germline, CDR1 is MNHEY and CDR2 SMNVEV (reference sequence). This chain's CDR3 is CASSFEGAAYNSPLHF. CDR3 nucleotide sequence: TGTGCCAGCAGTTTCGAGGGGGCGGCCTATAATTCACCCCTCCACTTT.

This clone was seen a handful of times. The CDR3 loop reads CASSFAQNYGYTF. The CDR3 DNA is TGTGCCAGCAGTTTTGCACAGAACTATGGCTACACCTTC. The chain carries TRBV28 and TRBJ1-2; D is undetermined. Trimming removed 3 bases at V and 2 bases at J, with 7 bases between. The CDR3 extends over 13 amino acids. Germline loops: CDR1 MDHEN, CDR2 SYDVKM.

The chain uses TRBV7-6 and TRBJ2-7; D unclear. Trimming left V 7 bases short and J 5 bases short, with 18 bases between. The CDR3 is 14 residues long. Looked up from germline, CDR1 is SGHVS and CDR2 is FNYEAQ. CDR3 sequence: CASNHGLDDDEQYF. The CDR3 bases are TGTGCCAGCAATCACGGCCTAGATGACGACGAGCAGTACTTC.

The chain joins TRBV18 to TRBJ2-5, with TRBD2 matching 7 bases. The CDR3 loop spans 15 amino acids. CDR1 and CDR2 (germline): KGHSH, LQKENI. V was clipped by 5 bases and J by 3 bases; unmatched bases: 9. Written as DNA, the CDR3 is TGTGCCAGCTCATCTCGCCCCGGGACTAAAGAGACCCAGTACTTC. Translating it yields CASSSRPGTKETQYF.

The chain links TRBV9 to TRBJ2-7, with 8 bases identical to TRBD1. The CDR3 length is 14 residues. Germline loops: CDR1 SGDLS, CDR2 YYNGEE. J lost 5 bases, V lost 4 bases, and 8 bases had no gene match. CDR3 loop: CASSSGQGKNEQYF. The CDR3 DNA sequence: TGTGCCAGCAGCTCCGGACAGGGTAAGAACGAGCAGTACTTC.

The J gene is TRBJ1-1, the V gene TRBV5-1; 10 bases map to TRBD1. The CDR3 spans 16 residues. The J segment lost 2 bases and the V segment lost 1 base, leaving 5 bases of the junction unmatched. Germline CDR1 SGHRS, CDR2 YFSETQ. CDR3 DNA: TGCGCCAGCAGCTTGACCCTGACAGGGGGCAACACTGAAGCTTTCTTT. Its protein is CASSLTLTGGNTEAFF.

The chain has TRBV6-5 and TRBJ1-4; D is undetermined. CDR3 length equals 14 residues. Trimming took 6 bases from V and 0 from J, leaving 8 bases between them. CDR1 and CDR2 from the germline V gene are MNHEY and SVGAGI. The CDR3 reads CASRRDATNEKLFF. DNA of the CDR3: TGTGCCAGCAGACGGGATGCAACTAATGAAAAACTGTTTTTT.

A single count supports this clone. J is TRBJ2-2 and V is TRBV5-1, with TRBD1 matching 9 bases. The V gene end was trimmed by 0 bases and the J gene end by 7 bases; junction bases not matched to a gene: 7. In germline, CDR1 is SGHRS, CDR2 YFSETQ. This CDR3 is built from 16 residues. The DNA of the CDR3 is TGCGCCAGCAGCTTGGCTTTGGGACAGGGTGTCGGGGAGCTGTTTTTT. Its protein is CASSLALGQGVGELFF.

The genes are TRBV7-2 and TRBJ1-6, with D perhaps TRBD1 (6 bases). Germline loops: CDR1 SGHTA, CDR2 FQGNSA. The CDR3 is 15 residues long. V was cut by 5 bases and J by 6 bases, with 14 bases left in between. CDR3 coding DNA: TGTGCCAGCAGCAGGGGGGGGAAATCTAATTCACCCCTCCACTTT. The encoded protein is CASSRGGKSNSPLHF.

The chain combines TRBV2 with TRBJ2-2; D is undetermined. Trimming left V 3 bases short and J 0 bases short, with 11 bases between. CDR3 length equals 16 residues. Germline V gene lookup returns CDR1 SNHLY and CDR2 FYNNEI. This chain's CDR3 is CASSEVELANTGELFF. CDR3 bases: TGTGCCAGCAGTGAGGTCGAGCTGGCGAACACCGGGGAGCTGTTTTTT. Based on the CDR3 plus reference TRBV2 and TRBJ2-2, the full variable domain is EPEVTQTPSHQVTQMGQEVILRCVPISNHLYFYWYRQILGQKVEFLVSFYNNEISEKSEIFDDQFSVERPDGSNFTLKIRSTKLEDSAMYFCASSEVELANTGELFFGEGSRLTVL.

The genes are TRBV2 and TRBJ1-4; D is ambiguous. The CDR3 is 15 residues long. The V and J ends lost 6 bases and 0 bases respectively, with 11 bases between them. The germline gives CDR1 SNHLY, CDR2 FYNNEI. The CDR3: CASSVGLSTNEKLFF. The CDR3 nucleotides are TGTGCCAGCAGCGTTGGCCTCTCAACTAATGAAAAACTGTTTTTT.

The chain is built from TRBV7-3 and TRBJ2-1; perhaps TRBD2 as D (6 bases). CDR1 and CDR2 from the germline V gene are SGHTA and FQGTGA. V shed 5 bases and J shed 0 bases, with 14 bases lying between them. The CDR3 loop spans 16 amino acids. DNA of the CDR3: TGTGCCAGCAGCCCCCTGACTAGTCTCTCCTACAATGAGCAGTTCTTC. As protein: CASSPLTSLSYNEQFF.

The chain links TRBV5-1 to TRBJ2-1; D assignment may be TRBD1 or TRBD2 (5 bases each). The CDR3 extends over 15 amino acids. Germline V gene data show CDR1 as SGHRS and CDR2 as YFSETQ. Trimming took off 2 bases at V and 0 bases at J, with 9 bases between the two ends. DNA for the CDR3: TGCGCCAGCAGCTTTACGGGACCCTCCTACAATGAGCAGTTCTTC. This translates into CASSFTGPSYNEQFF.

The CDR3 reads CASSYRGLAGEGGTDTQYF. CDR3 nucleotide sequence: TGCGCCAGCAGCTATCGGGGACTAGCGGGAGAGGGGGGCACAGATACGCAGTATTTT. The chain joins TRBV5-1 to TRBJ2-3; TRBD2 aligns across 14 bases. Losses at the gene ends were 3 bases for V and 1 base for J; bases not matched to a gene: 10. CDR3 length equals 19 residues. The germline V gene has CDR1 SGHRS and CDR2 YFSETQ.

The CDR3 nucleotides read TGTGCCAGCAGCCCCTTCGATGGTGGGACGTCCGGGGCTTTCTTT. It codes for CASSPFDGGTSGAFF. This chain uses TRBV7-3 with TRBJ1-1, with a weak D call TRBD1 (5 bases). From germline, CDR1 is SGHTA and CDR2 FQGTGA. The germline V and J ends were trimmed by 5 bases and 11 bases, with 24 bases remaining between them. The CDR3 totals 15 residues.